The sequence of this T cell receptor beta chain was determined in a study of blood T cells in healthy people across ages. Germline V lookup: CDR1 SEHNR, CDR2 FQNEAQ (reference sequence). There are 15 residues in the CDR3. Whenever a sample was processed, at least 6 million PBMCs were isolated. For the second PCR, which ran for about 6 to 11 cycles, a sample-barcoded 5' primer and a J-beta primer mix were used. TCRdb reanalysed the 5' RACE reads using MiXCR and keeps one entry per CDR3 protein. The sample carries 1.5 million or so distinct CDR3 sequences, approximately 43% recorded once. Sequences were obtained from blood. The chain links TRBV7-9 to TRBJ2-1; 11 bases are shared with TRBD2. The last part of the DNA fits TRBJ2-7 better; the J call may be wrong. This receptor was identified in a woman aged 18 to 35 in good health. CDR3 bases: TGTGCCAGCAGGGATGGGACTAGCGGTTACAATGAGCAGTACTTC. This codes for CASRDGTSGYNEQYF.